This T cell receptor (beta chain) was captured in a study of CD8 T cells in Susac syndrome. Sequencing of TCR beta covered CD8+ and CD4+ T cells obtained from blood. TEMRA cells were FACS-enriched and CD8+ and CD4+ T cells negatively isolated. Trimming took 7 bases from V and 1 from J, leaving 19 bases between them. Germline CDR1 MDHEN, CDR2 SYDVKM. The CDR3 length is 16 residues. Roughly 0.45 to 1 ug RNA was reverse transcribed with random hexamers. Coverage of TCR beta CDR3 amplification by immunoSEQ multiplex PCR extended to 54 Vbeta and 13 Jbeta. From the immunoSEQ multiplex PCR reads, TCRdb called clonotypes with MiXCR, one entry per CDR3 protein. The sample contains about 300,000 distinct CDR3 sequences, about 88% of which appear only once.

Sequenced material: CD8+ T cells from PBMCs. V and J are TRBV28 and TRBJ2-5; a weak D match, TRBD2 (7 bases). The receptor was derived from a human donor with multiple sclerosis. CDR3 in DNA: TGTGCCAGCAATCAACAGGGAGGGGACTTCCAAGAGACCCAGTACTTC. Encoded protein: CASNQQGGDFQETQYF.